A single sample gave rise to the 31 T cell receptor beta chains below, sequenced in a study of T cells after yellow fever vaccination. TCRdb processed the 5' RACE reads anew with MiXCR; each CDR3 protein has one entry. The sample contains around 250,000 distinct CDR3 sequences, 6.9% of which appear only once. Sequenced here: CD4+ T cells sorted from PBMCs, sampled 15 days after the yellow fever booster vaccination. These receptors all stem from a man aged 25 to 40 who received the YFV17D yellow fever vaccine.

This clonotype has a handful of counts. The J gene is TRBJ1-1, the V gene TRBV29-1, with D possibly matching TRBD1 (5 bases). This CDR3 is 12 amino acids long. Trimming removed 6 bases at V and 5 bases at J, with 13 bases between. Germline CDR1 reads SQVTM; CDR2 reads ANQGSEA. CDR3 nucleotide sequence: TGCAGCGTAGATTTCAGGGAGACTGAAGCTTTCTTT. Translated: CSVDFRETEAFF.

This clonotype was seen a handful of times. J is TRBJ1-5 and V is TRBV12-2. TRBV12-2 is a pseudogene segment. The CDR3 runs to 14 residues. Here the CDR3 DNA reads TGTGCAAGTCGCCAAGGAAGGAGGGGAACGCCCCAGCATTTT. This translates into CASRQGRRGTPQHF.

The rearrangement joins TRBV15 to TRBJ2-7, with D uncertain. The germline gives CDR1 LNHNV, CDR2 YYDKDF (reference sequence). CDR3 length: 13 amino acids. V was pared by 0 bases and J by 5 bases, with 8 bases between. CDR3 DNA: TGTGCCACCAGCAGAGATAATCCCAACGAGCAGTACTTC. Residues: CATSRDNPNEQYF.

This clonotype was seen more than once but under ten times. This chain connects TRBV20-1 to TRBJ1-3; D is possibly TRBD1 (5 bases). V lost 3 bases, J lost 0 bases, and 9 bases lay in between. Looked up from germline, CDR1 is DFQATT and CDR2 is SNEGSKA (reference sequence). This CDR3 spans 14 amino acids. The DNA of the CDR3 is TGCAGTGCTAGGTCAGGACACTCTGGAAACACCATATATTTT. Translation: CSARSGHSGNTIYF.

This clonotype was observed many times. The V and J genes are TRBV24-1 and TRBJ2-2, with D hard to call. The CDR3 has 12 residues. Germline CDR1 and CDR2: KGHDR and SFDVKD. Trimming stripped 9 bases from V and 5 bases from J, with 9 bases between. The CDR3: CATSARTGELFF. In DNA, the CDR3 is TGTGCCACCTCGGCGCGGACCGGGGAGCTGTTTTTT.

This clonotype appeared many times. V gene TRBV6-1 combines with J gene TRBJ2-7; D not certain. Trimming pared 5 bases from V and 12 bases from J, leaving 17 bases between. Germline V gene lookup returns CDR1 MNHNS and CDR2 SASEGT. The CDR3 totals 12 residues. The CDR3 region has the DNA TGTGCCAGCAGTCTTACGATCGTCCTCACGTACTTC. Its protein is CASSLTIVLTYF.

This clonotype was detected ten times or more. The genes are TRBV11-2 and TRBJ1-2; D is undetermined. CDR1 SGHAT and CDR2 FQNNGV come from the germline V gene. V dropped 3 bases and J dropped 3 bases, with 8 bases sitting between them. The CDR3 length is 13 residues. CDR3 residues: CASSLNRDYGYTF. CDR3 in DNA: TGTGCCAGCAGCTTGAACAGAGACTATGGCTACACCTTC.

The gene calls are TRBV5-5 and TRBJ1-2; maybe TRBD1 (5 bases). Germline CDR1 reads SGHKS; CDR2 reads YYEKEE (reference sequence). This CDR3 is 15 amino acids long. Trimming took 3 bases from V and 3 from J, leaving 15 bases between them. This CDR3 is CASSSSTARDYGYTF. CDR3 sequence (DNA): TGTGCCAGCAGCTCATCGACAGCTCGGGACTATGGCTACACCTTC.

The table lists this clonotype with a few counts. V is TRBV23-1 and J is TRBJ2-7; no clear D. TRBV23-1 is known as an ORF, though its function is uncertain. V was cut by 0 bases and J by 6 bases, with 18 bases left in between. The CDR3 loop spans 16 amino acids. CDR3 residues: CASSQSTLHTWSEQYF. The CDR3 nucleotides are TGCGCCAGCAGTCAATCCACCTTGCACACCTGGTCCGAGCAGTACTTC.

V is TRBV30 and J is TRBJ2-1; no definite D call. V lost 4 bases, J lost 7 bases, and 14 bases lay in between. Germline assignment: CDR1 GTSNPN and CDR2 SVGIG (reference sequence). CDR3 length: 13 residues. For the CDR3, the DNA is TGTGCCTGGACCCCCAATTTTGTAAATGAGCAGTTCTTC. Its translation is CAWTPNFVNEQFF.

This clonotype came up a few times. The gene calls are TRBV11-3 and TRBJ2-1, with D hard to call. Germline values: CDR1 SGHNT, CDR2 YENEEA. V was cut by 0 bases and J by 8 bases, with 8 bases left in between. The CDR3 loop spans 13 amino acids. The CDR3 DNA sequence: TGTGCCAGCAGCTTAGATCCCGAGGATGAGCAGTTCTTC. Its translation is CASSLDPEDEQFF. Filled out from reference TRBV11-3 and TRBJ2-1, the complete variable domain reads EAGVVQSPRYKIIEKKQPVAFWCNPISGHNTLYWYLQNLGQGPELLIRYENEEAVDDSQLPKDRFSAERLKGVDSTLKIQPAELGDSAVYLCASSLDPEDEQFFGPGTRLTVL.

CDR3 sequence reads: CASSPRRAGVGETQYF. CDR3 sequence (DNA): TGTGCCAGCAGCCCCCGGCGAGCGGGAGTAGGTGAGACCCAGTACTTC. The J gene is TRBJ2-5, the V gene TRBV7-9; TRBD2 agrees at 8 bases. The V and J ends lost 5 bases and 5 bases, in that order; junction bases with no gene match: 13. This CDR3 is built from 16 residues. Germline CDR1 SEHNR, CDR2 FQNEAQ (reference sequence).

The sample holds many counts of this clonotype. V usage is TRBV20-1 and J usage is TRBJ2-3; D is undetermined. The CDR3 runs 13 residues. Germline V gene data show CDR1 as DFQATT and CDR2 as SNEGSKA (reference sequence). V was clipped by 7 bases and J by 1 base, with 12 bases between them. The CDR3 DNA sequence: TGCAGTGTATTAGTTGGAGGCACAGATACGCAGTATTTT. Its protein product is CSVLVGGTDTQYF.

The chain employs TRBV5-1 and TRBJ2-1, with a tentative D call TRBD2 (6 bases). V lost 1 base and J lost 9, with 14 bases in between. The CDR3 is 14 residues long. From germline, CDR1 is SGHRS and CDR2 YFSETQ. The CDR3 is CASSLSPLAPEQFF. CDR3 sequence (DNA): TGCGCCAGCAGCTTGTCCCCTCTAGCGCCTGAGCAGTTCTTC.

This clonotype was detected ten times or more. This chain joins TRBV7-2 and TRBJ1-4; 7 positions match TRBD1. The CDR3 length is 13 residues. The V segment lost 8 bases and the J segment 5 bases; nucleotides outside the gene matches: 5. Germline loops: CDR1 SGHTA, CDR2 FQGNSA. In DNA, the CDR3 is TGTGCCAGCTGGGGACAGCAGAATGAAAAACTGTTTTTT. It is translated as CASWGQQNEKLFF.

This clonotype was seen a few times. The CDR3 nucleotides are TGTGCCAGTAGTGCGGGGACAGGGGGCGGTCAGCCCCAGCATTTT. Its translation: CASSAGTGGGQPQHF. This chain joins TRBV19 and TRBJ1-5; 12 bases map to TRBD1. CDR3 size: 15 residues. In germline, CDR1 is LNHDA, CDR2 SQIVND (reference sequence). The ends lost 5 bases at V and 6 bases at J; junction bases unmatched: 5.

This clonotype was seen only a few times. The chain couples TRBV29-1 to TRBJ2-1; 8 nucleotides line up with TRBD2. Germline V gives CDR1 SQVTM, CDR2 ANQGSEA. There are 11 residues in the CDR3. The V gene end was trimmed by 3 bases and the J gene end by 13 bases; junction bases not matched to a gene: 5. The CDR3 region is CSVEGLVRQFF. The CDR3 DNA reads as TGCAGCGTTGAGGGACTAGTCCGACAGTTCTTC.

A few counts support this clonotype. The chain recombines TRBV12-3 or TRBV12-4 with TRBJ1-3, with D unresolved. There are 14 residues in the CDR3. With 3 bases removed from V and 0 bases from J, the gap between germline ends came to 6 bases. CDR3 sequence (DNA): TGTGCCAGCAGTTTTCGCAGCTCTGGAAACACCATATATTTT. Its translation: CASSFRSSGNTIYF.

Here the CDR3 reads CASSFLQGDGYTF. CDR3 nucleotides: TGTGCCAGCAGCTTCTTACAGGGTGATGGCTACACCTTC. V usage is TRBV7-2 and J usage is TRBJ1-2; tentatively, D is TRBD1 (6 bases). Germline CDR1 SGHTA, CDR2 FQGNSA. The CDR3 extends over 13 amino acids. V was pared by 3 bases and J by 6 bases, with 11 bases between. The full variable domain, in which reference TRBV7-2 and TRBJ1-2 provide the parts outside the CDR3, is GAGVSQSPSNKVTEKGKDVELRCDPISGHTALYWYRQSLGQGLEFLIYFQGNSAPDKSGLPSDRFSAERTGGSVSTLTIQRTQQEDSAVYLCASSFLQGDGYTFGSGTRLTVV.

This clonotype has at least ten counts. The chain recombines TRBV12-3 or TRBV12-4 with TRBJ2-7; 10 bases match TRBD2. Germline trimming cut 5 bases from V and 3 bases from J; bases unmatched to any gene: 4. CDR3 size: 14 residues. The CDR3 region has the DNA TGTGCCAGCAGTAAATCTAGCGGGAGCTACGAGCAGTACTTC. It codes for CASSKSSGSYEQYF.

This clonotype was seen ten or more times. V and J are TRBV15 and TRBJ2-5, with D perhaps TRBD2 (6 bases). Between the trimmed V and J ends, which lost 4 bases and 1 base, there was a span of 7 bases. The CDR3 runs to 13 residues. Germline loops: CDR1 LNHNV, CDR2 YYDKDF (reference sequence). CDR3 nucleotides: TGTGCCACCAGCAATAGCGGCCAAGAGACCCAGTACTTC. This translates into CATSNSGQETQYF.

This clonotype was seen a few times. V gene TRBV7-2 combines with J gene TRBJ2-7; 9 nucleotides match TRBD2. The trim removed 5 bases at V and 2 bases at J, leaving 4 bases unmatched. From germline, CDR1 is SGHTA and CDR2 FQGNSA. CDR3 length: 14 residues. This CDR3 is CASSNLAGPYEQYF. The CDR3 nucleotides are TGTGCCAGCAGCAACCTAGCGGGACCCTACGAGCAGTACTTC.

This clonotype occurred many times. The CDR3 DNA is TGCAGTGCTAGAGGAAAATTCTCTGGAAACACCATATATTTT. It is translated as CSARGKFSGNTIYF. The chain links TRBV20-1 to TRBJ1-3; no clear D gene. V shed 1 base and J shed 0 bases, with 7 bases lying between them. Germline V CDR1 and CDR2: DFQATT, SNEGSKA (reference sequence). This CDR3 region has 14 residues.

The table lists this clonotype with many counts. DNA of the CDR3: TGCGCCAGCAGCCAAGCAGCAGGGGCCAGAGCTAACTATGGCTACACCTTC. Residues: CASSQAAGARANYGYTF. The chain combines TRBV4-3 with TRBJ1-2, with a possible D match to TRBD1 (6 bases). Trimming stripped 1 base from V and 0 bases from J, with 15 bases between. The CDR3 covers 17 residues. From germline, CDR1 is LGHNA and CDR2 YSLEER.

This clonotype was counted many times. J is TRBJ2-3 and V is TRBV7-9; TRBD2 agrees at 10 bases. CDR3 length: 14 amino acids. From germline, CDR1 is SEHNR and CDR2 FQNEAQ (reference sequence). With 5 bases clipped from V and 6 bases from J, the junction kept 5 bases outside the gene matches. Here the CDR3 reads CASSPSGSADTQYF. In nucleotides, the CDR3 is TGTGCCAGCAGCCCTAGCGGGAGTGCGGATACGCAGTATTTT.

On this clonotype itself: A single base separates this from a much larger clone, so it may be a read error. CDR3 coding DNA: TGCTGTGCTACTTTGGACTATCACCGAAACCAAGATGAGCAGTTCTTC. Its protein is CCATLDYHRNQDEQFF. The chain combines TRBV20-1 with TRBJ2-1; D may be TRBD2 (6 bases). CDR1 and CDR2 from the germline V gene are DFQATT and SNEGSKA (reference sequence). This CDR3 spans 16 amino acids.

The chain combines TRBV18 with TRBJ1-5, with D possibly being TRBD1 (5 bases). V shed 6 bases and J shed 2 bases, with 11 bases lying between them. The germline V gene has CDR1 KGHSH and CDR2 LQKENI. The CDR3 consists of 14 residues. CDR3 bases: TGTGCCAGCTCCCACGGGGCTCGCAATCAGCCCCAGCATTTT. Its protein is CASSHGARNQPQHF.

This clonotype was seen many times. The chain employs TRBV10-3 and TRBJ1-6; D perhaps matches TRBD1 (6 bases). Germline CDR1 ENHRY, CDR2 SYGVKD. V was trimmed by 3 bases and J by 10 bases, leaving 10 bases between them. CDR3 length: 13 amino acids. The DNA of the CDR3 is TGTGCCATCAGTGAACAGGGTGCCTCACCCCTCCACTTT. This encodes CAISEQGASPLHF.

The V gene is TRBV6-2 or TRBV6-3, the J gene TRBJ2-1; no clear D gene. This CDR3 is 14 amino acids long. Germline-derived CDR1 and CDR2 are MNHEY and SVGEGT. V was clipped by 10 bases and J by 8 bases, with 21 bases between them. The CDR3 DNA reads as TGTGCCACCGAACGTGGGATGGATGGGGATGAGCAGTTCTTC. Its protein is CATERGMDGDEQFF.

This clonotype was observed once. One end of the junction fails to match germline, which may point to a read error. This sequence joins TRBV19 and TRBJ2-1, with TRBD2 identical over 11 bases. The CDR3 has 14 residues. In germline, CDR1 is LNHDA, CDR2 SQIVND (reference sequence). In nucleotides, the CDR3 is TGTGCCAGTAGAACTAGCGGGAGTATAAATGAGCAGATCTTC. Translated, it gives CASRTSGSINEQIF.

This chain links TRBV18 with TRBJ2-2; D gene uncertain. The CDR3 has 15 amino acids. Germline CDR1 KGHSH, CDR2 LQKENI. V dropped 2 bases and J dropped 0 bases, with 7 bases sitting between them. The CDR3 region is CASSPTRPNTGELFF. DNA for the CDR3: TGTGCCAGCTCACCAACGAGGCCGAACACCGGGGAGCTGTTTTTT.